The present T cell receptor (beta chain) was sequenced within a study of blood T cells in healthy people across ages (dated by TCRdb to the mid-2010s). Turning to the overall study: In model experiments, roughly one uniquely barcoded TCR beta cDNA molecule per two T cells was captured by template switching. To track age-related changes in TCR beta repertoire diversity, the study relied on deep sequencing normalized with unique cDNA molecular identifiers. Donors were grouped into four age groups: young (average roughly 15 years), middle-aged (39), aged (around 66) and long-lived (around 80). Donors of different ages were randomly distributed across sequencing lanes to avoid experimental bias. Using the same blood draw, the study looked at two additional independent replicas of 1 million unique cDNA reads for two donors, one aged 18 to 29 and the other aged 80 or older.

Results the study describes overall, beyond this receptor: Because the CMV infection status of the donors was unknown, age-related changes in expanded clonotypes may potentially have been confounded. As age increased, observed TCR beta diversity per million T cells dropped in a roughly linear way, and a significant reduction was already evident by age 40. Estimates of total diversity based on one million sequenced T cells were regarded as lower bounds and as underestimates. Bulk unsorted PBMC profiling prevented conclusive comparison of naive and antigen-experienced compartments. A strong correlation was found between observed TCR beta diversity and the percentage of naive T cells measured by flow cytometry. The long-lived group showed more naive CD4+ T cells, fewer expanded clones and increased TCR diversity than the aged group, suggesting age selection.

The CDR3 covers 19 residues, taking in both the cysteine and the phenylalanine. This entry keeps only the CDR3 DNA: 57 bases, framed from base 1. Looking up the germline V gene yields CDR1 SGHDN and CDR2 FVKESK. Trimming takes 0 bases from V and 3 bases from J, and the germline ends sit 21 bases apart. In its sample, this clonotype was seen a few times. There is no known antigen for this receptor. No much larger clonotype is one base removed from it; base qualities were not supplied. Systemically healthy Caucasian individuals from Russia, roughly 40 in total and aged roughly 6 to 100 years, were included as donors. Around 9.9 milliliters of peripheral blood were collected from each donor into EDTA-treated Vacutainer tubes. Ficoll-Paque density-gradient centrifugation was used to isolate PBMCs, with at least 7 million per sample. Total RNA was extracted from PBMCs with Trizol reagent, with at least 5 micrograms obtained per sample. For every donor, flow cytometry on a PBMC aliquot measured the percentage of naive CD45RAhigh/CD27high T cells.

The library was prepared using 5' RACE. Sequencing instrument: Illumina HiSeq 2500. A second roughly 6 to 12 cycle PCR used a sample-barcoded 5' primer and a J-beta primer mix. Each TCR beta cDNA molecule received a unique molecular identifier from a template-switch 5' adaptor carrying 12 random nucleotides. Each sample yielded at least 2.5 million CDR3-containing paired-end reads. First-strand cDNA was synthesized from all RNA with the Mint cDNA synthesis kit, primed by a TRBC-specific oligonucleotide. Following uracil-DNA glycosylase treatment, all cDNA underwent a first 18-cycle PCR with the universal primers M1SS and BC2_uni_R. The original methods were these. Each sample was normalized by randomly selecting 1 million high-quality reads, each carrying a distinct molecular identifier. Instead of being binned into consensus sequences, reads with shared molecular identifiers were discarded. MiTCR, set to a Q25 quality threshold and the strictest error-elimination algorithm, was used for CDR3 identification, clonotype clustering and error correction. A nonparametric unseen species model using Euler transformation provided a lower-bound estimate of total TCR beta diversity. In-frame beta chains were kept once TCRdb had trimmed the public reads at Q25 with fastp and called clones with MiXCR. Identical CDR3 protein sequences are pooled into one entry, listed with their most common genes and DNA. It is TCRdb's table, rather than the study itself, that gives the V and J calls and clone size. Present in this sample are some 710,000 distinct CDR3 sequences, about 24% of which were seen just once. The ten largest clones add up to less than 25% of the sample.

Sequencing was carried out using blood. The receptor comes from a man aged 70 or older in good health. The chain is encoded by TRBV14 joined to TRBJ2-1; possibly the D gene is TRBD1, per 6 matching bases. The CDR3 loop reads CASSQDMSRRGGLYNEQFF. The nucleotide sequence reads TGTGCCAGCAGCCAAGATATGTCACGGAGAGGGGGTCTCTACAATGAGCAGTTCTTC.